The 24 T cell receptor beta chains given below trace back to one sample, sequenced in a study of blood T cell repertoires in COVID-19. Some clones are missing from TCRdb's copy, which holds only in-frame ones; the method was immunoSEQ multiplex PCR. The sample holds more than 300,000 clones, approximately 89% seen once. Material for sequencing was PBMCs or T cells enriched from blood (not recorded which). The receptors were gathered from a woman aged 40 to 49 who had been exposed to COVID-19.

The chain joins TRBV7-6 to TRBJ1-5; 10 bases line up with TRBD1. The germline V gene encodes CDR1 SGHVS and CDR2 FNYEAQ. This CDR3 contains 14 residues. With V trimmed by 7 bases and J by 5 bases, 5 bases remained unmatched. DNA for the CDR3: TGTGCCAGCACCCTCGGGACAGGGGATCAGCCCCAGCATTTT. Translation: CASTLGTGDQPQHF.

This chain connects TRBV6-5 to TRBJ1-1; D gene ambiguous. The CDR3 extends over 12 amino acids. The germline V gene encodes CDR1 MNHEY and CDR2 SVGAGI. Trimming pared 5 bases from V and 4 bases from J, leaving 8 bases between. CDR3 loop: CASSRRGTEAFF. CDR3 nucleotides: TGTGCCAGCAGTCGACGGGGCACTGAAGCTTTCTTT.

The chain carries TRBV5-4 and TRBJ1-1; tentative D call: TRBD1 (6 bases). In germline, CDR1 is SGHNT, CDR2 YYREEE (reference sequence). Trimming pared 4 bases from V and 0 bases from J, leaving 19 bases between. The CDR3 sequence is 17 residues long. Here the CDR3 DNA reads TGTGCCAGCAGCCCAACAGGGAGGGGCGACATGAACACTGAAGCTTTCTTT. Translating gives CASSPTGRGDMNTEAFF.

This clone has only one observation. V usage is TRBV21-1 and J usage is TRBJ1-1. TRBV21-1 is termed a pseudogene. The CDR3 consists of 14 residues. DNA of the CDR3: TGTGCCAGCACCCCGGGAGATGGAGGCACTGAAGCTTTCTTT. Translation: CASTPGDGGTEAFF.

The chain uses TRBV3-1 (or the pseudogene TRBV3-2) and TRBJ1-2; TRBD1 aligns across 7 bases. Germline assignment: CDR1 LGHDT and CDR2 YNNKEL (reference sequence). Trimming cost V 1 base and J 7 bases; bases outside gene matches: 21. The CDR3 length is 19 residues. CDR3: CASSQGLLQGISHHGGYTF. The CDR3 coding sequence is TGTGCCAGCAGCCAAGGATTACTACAGGGGATCTCCCATCACGGTGGCTACACCTTC.

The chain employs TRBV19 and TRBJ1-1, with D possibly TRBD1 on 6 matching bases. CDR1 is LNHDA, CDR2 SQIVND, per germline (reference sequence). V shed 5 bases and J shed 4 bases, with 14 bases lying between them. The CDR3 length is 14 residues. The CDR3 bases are TGTGCCAGTAGTTTATACAGGGAAGTCACTGAAGCTTTCTTT. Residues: CASSLYREVTEAFF.

CDR3 loop: CASSIAGTGAYEQYF. CDR3 nucleotides: TGTGCCAGCAGTATCGCCGGGACAGGCGCCTACGAGCAGTACTTC. The rearrangement uses TRBV6-2 or TRBV6-3 and TRBJ2-7; the match to TRBD1 covers 8 bases. Trimming at V came to 5 bases and at J to 2 bases, leaving 8 bases not matched to a gene. CDR3 size: 15 residues. Germline values: CDR1 MNHEY, CDR2 SVGEGT.

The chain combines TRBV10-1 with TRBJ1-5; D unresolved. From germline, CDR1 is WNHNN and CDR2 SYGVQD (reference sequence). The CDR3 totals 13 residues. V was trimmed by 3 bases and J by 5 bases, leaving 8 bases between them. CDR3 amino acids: CASSDGSDQPQHF. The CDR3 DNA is TGCGCCAGCAGTGACGGAAGCGATCAGCCCCAGCATTTT.

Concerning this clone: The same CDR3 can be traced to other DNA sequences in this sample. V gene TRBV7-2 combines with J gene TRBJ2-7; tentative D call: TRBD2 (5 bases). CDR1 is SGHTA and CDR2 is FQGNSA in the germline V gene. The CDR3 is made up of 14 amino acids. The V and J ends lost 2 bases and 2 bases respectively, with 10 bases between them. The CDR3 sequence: CASSLTRGTYEQYF. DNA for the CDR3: TGTGCCAGCAGCTTAACTCGAGGGACCTACGAGCAGTACTTC.

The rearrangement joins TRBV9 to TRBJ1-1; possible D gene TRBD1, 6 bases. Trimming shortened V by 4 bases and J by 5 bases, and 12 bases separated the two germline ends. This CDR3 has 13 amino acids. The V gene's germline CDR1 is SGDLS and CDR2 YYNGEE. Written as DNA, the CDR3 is TGTGCCAGCAGCTCCTCAGGGGCGACTGAAGCTTTCTTT. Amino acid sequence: CASSSSGATEAFF.

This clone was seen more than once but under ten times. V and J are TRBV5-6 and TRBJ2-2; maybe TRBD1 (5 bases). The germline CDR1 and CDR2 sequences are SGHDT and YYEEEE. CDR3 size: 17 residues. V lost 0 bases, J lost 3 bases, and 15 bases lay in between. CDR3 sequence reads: CASSLAFGNRYTGELFF. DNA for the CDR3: TGTGCCAGCAGCTTGGCTTTTGGGAACAGGTACACCGGGGAGCTGTTTTTT.

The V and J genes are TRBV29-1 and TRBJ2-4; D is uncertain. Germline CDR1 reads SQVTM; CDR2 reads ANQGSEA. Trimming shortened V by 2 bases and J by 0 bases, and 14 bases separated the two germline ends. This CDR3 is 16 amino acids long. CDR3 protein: CSVETPRWLAKNIQYF. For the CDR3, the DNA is TGCAGCGTTGAAACCCCCAGGTGGCTAGCCAAAAACATTCAGTACTTC.

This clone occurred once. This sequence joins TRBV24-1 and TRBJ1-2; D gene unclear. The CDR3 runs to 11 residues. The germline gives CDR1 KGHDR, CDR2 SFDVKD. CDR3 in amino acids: CPLGWSDGYTF. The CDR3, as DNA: TGTCCTTTAGGATGGAGTGATGGCTACACCTTC.

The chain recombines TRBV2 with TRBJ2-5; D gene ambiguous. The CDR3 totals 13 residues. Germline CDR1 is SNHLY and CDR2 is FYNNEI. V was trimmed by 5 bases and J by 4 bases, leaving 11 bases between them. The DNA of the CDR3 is TGTGCCAGCAGTATGGCTAGGCGAGAGACCCAGTACTTC. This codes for CASSMARRETQYF.

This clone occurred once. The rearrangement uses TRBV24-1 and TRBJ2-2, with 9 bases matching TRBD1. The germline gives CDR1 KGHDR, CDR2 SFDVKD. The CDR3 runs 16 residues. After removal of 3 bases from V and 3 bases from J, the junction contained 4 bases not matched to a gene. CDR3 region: CATSDTGQGYTGELFF. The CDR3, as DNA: TGTGCCACCAGTGATACGGGACAGGGCTACACCGGGGAGCTGTTTTTT.

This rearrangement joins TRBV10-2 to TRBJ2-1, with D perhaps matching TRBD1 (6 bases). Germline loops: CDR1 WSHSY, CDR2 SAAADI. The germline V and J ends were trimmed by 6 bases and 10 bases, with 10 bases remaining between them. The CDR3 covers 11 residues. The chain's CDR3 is CASRQGAEQFF. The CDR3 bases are TGCGCCAGCAGACAGGGAGCGGAGCAGTTCTTC.

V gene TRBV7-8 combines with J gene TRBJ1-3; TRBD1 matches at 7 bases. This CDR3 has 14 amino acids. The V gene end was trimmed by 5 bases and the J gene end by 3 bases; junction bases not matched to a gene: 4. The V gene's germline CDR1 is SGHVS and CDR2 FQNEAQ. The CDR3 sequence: CASSVRGLGNTIYF. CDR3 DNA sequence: TGTGCCAGCAGCGTAAGGGGGCTTGGAAACACCATATATTTT.

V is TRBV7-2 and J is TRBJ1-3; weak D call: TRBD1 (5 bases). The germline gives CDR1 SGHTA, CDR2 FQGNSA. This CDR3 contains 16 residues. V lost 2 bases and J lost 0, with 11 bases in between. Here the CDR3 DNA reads TGTGCCAGCAGCTTATCTCAGGGCCTCTCTGGAAACACCATATATTTT. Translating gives CASSLSQGLSGNTIYF.

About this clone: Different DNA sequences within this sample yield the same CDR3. The CDR3 nucleotides are TGTGCCAGCAGTTTAACAGGGTATAATTCACCCCTCCACTTT. As protein: CASSLTGYNSPLHF. This rearrangement joins TRBV27 to TRBJ1-6; D possibly corresponds to TRBD1 (6 bases). With 2 bases removed from V and 4 bases from J, the gap between germline ends came to 6 bases. Germline-derived CDR1 and CDR2 are MNHEY and SMNVEV (reference sequence). CDR3 length equals 14 residues.

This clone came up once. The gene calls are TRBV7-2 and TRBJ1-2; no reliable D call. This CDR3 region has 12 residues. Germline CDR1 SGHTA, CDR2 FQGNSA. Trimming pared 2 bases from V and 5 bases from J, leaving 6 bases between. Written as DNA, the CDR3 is TGTGCCAGCAGCTTAAATTTATATGGCTACACCTTC. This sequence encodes CASSLNLYGYTF. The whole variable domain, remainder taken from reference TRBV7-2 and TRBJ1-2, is GAGVSQSPSNKVTEKGKDVELRCDPISGHTALYWYRQSLGQGLEFLIYFQGNSAPDKSGLPSDRFSAERTGGSVSTLTIQRTQQEDSAVYLCASSLNLYGYTFGSGTRLTVV.

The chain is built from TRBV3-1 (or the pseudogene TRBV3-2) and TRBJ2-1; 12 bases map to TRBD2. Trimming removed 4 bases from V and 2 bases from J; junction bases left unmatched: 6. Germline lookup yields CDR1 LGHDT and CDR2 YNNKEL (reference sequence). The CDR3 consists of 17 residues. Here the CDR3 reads CASSLTGTSGPYNEQFF. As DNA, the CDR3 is TGTGCCAGCAGCCTTACGGGGACTAGCGGGCCCTACAATGAGCAGTTCTTC.

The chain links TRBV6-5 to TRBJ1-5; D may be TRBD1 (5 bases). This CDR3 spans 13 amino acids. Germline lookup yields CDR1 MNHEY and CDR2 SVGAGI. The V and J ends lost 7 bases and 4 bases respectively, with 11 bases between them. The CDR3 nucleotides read TGTGCCAGCAAAGGAGGGGTGAATCAGCCCCAGCATTTT. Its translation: CASKGGVNQPQHF.

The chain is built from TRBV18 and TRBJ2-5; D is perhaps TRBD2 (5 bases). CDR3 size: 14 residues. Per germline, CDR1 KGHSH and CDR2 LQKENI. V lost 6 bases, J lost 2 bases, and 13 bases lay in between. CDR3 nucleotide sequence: TGTGCCAGCTCGAGGGAAACGTCACAAGAGACCCAGTACTTC. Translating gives CASSRETSQETQYF.

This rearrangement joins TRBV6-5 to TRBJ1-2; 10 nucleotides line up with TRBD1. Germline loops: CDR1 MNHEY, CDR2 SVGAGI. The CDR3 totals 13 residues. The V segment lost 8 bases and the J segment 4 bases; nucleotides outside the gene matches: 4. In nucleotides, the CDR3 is TGTGCCAGCCTCCGGGACAGGGGCTATGGCTACACCTTC. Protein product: CASLRDRGYGYTF.